The next 30 T cell receptor beta chains were all read from a single sample in a study of blood T cell repertoires in COVID-19. Method: immunoSEQ multiplex PCR; TCRdb's copy keeps in-frame clones and lacks some. The repertoire holds around 41,000 clones, roughly 84% seen once, with approximately 13% in the top ten. The specimen was peripheral blood. These receptors all come from a human donor in a cohort sampled during active COVID-19.

The chain carries TRBV5-1 and TRBJ1-2; D may be TRBD1 (6 bases). Trimming shortened V by 4 bases and J by 8 bases, and 18 bases separated the two germline ends. The CDR3 sequence is 14 residues long. CDR1 and CDR2 (germline): SGHRS, YFSETQ. The CDR3 DNA follows: TGCGCCAGCAGCCCTGTCCGGGGGGCGGAAGGCTACACCTTC. This translates into CASSPVRGAEGYTF.

The rearrangement links TRBV23-1 to TRBJ2-5; D perhaps matches TRBD1 (6 bases). TRBV23-1 is recorded as an ORF, its role being uncertain. The germline V and J ends were trimmed by 3 bases and 2 bases, with 10 bases remaining between them. CDR3 size: 14 residues. CDR3 loop: CASSHGTLQETQYF. CDR3 nucleotide sequence: TGCGCCAGCAGTCACGGGACATTACAAGAGACCCAGTACTTC.

The chain carries TRBV6-5 and TRBJ2-7; 8 bases map to TRBD1. With V trimmed by 3 bases and J by 0 bases, 4 bases remained unmatched. Germline V gene sequence: CDR1 MNHEY, CDR2 SVGAGI. This CDR3 has 15 amino acids. The chain's CDR3 is CASSYYTGGSYEQYF. CDR3 sequence (DNA): TGTGCCAGCAGTTATTATACAGGGGGCTCCTACGAGCAGTACTTC.

The gene calls are TRBV9 and TRBJ2-5, with 13 bases lining up with TRBD2. Germline V gene lookup returns CDR1 SGDLS and CDR2 YYNGEE. V shed 0 bases, J shed 4 bases, and the junction held 3 bases outside the gene matches. This CDR3 is built from 16 residues. CDR3 nucleotides: TGTGCCAGCAGCGTAGAACTAGCGGGGGGGCTAGAGACCCAGTACTTC. Its protein product is CASSVELAGGLETQYF.

The chain employs TRBV19 and TRBJ2-1; TRBD1 matches at 8 bases. This CDR3 has 14 amino acids. Germline CDR1 and CDR2: LNHDA and SQIVND (reference sequence). V lost 7 bases and J lost 5; bases outside the gene matches: 7. The DNA of the CDR3 is TGTGCCAGTAACCCGGGACAGGTTAACAATGAGCAGTTCTTC. It yields the protein CASNPGQVNNEQFF.

V and J are TRBV7-3 and TRBJ2-2, with D possibly being TRBD1 (6 bases). The germline V gene has CDR1 SGHTA and CDR2 FQGTGA. Trimming removed 1 base at V and 5 bases at J, with 14 bases between. The CDR3 loop spans 16 amino acids. The CDR3 DNA sequence: TGTGCCAGCAGCTTAAGGGGGCGCCTGAGAACCGGGGAGCTGTTTTTT. Translation gives CASSLRGRLRTGELFF. Looking up the rest from reference TRBV7-3 and TRBJ2-2 gives the full variable domain: GAGVSQTPSNKVTEKGKYVELRCDPISGHTALYWYRQSLGQGPEFLIYFQGTGAADDSGLPNDRFFAVRPEGSVSTLKIQRTERGDSAVYLCASSLRGRLRTGELFFGEGSRLTVL.

The gene calls are TRBV5-1 and TRBJ1-2; perhaps TRBD1 as D (5 bases). The CDR3 covers 12 residues. CDR1 and CDR2 from the germline V gene are SGHRS and YFSETQ. V lost 4 bases and J lost 4, with 8 bases in between. The DNA for the CDR3 is TGCGCCAGCAGCATCGACAGCTATGGCTACACCTTC. As protein: CASSIDSYGYTF. Based on the CDR3 plus reference TRBV5-1 and TRBJ1-2, the full variable domain is KAGVTQTPRYLIKTRGQQVTLSCSPISGHRSVSWYQQTPGQGLQFLFEYFSETQRNKGNFPGRFSGRQFSNSRSEMNVSTLELGDSALYLCASSIDSYGYTFGSGTRLTVV.

The chain carries TRBV2 and TRBJ1-2; 7 bases map to TRBD1. Per germline, CDR1 SNHLY and CDR2 FYNNEI. The CDR3 runs to 15 residues. V lost 3 bases to trimming and J lost 0 bases; unmatched junction nucleotides: 4. The CDR3 here is CASSDEGTANYGYTF. In nucleotides, the CDR3 is TGTGCCAGCAGTGATGAAGGGACAGCTAACTATGGCTACACCTTC. Variable domain in full (rest from reference TRBV2 and TRBJ1-2): EPEVTQTPSHQVTQMGQEVILRCVPISNHLYFYWYRQILGQKVEFLVSFYNNEISEKSEIFDDQFSVERPDGSNFTLKIRSTKLEDSAMYFCASSDEGTANYGYTFGSGTRLTVV.

This clone was seen a single time. The CDR3 coding sequence is TGTGCCAGCAGGGGGACAGGGGGCGCAAGGACCGGGGAGCTGTTTTTT. The encoded protein is CASRGTGGARTGELFF. The V gene is TRBV7-9, the J gene TRBJ2-2; 12 nucleotides agree with TRBD1. Per germline, CDR1 SEHNR and CDR2 FQNEAQ (reference sequence). J was trimmed by 5 bases and V by 6 bases; bases with no gene match: 7. The CDR3 covers 16 residues. The full variable domain, its missing parts supplied by reference TRBV7-9 and TRBJ2-2, is DTGVSQNPRHKITKRGQNVTFRCDPISEHNRLYWYRQTLGQGPEFLTYFQNEAQLEKSRLLSDRFSAERPKGSFSTLEIQRTEQGDSAMYLCASRGTGGARTGELFFGEGSRLTVL.

The chain employs TRBV9 and TRBJ2-3, with 8 bases fitting TRBD1. This CDR3 has 16 amino acids. After removal of 4 bases from V and 0 bases from J, the junction contained 7 bases not matched to a gene. Looked up from germline, CDR1 is SGDLS and CDR2 is YYNGEE. CDR3 bases: TGTGCCAGCAGCCCCCGACAGGGGCCCAGCACAGATACGCAGTATTTT. Its protein product is CASSPRQGPSTDTQYF.

The rearrangement uses TRBV5-1 and TRBJ2-1, with D possibly matching TRBD1 (6 bases). Per the germline V gene, CDR1 is SGHRS and CDR2 is YFSETQ. CDR3 length equals 15 residues. The germline V and J ends were trimmed by 0 bases and 9 bases, with 16 bases remaining between them. The chain's CDR3 is CASSLGSGGEAEQFF. The CDR3 nucleotides are TGCGCCAGCAGCTTGGGTTCTGGGGGCGAGGCTGAGCAGTTCTTC.

This clone showed up just once. The genes are TRBV10-3 and TRBJ2-3; 8 positions match TRBD2. The germline gives CDR1 ENHRY, CDR2 SYGVKD. The CDR3 has 14 residues. The V and J ends lost 8 bases and 4 bases, in that order; junction bases with no gene match: 8. The CDR3 DNA is TGTGCCATCCGGGGGGGAGGGTCGGCAGATACGCAGTATTTT. Translated: CAIRGGGSADTQYF.

This chain links TRBV28 with TRBJ2-1; 10 nucleotides align to TRBD1. The CDR3 loop spans 17 amino acids. V was clipped by 7 bases and J by 2 bases; unmatched bases: 11. The germline V gene has CDR1 MDHEN and CDR2 SYDVKM. CDR3 amino acids: CASNSPWTGGPYNEQFF. The DNA for the CDR3 is TGTGCCAGCAACTCACCCTGGACAGGGGGACCCTACAATGAGCAGTTCTTC.

This clone was counted ten times or more. V is TRBV5-1 and J is TRBJ1-4; 9 positions agree with TRBD1. The germline CDR1 and CDR2 sequences are SGHRS and YFSETQ. V was pared by 4 bases and J by 3 bases, with 4 bases of the junction left unmatched. CDR3 length: 15 amino acids. The CDR3 nucleotides read TGCGCCAGCAGCGCCGGACAGGGGCCTAATGAAAAACTGTTTTTT. Its translation is CASSAGQGPNEKLFF.

The gene calls are TRBV7-2 and TRBJ2-2; 15 bases match TRBD2. CDR1 SGHTA and CDR2 FQGNSA come from the germline V gene. This CDR3 has 18 residues. The J segment lost 4 bases and the V segment lost 7 bases, leaving 10 bases of the junction unmatched. The CDR3 DNA is TGTGCCAGCACGACCTGGACTAGCGGGGGGGCCGTCACCGGGGAGCTGTTTTTT. Translating gives CASTTWTSGGAVTGELFF.

The chain couples TRBV6-5 to TRBJ2-7; maybe TRBD2 (6 bases). The CDR3 is 14 amino acids. Germline CDR1 reads MNHEY; CDR2 reads SVGAGI. The V end was cut by 8 bases, the J end by 3 bases, with 17 bases between. CDR3 region: CASQMRAGGYEQYF. In DNA, the CDR3 is TGTGCCAGCCAGATGAGGGCCGGGGGCTACGAGCAGTACTTC.

The chain carries TRBV11-2 and TRBJ2-1; 8 nucleotides agree with TRBD2. Trimming removed 2 bases from V and 7 bases from J; junction bases left unmatched: 13. Per germline, CDR1 SGHAT and CDR2 FQNNGV. This CDR3 contains 17 residues. CDR3 DNA sequence: TGTGCCAGCAGCTTAAAGGGGACTAGTACCATTGGAAATGAGCAGTTCTTC. Residues: CASSLKGTSTIGNEQFF. Based on the CDR3 plus reference TRBV11-2 and TRBJ2-1, the full variable domain is EAGVAQSPRYKIIEKRQSVAFWCNPISGHATLYWYQQILGQGPKLLIQFQNNGVVDDSQLPKDRFSAERLKGVDSTLKIQPAKLEDSAVYLCASSLKGTSTIGNEQFFGPGTRLTVL.

The chain recombines TRBV6-5 with TRBJ1-1, with D unresolved. This CDR3 has 13 residues. V lost 5 bases, J lost 2 bases, and 9 bases lay in between. Germline lookup yields CDR1 MNHEY and CDR2 SVGAGI. The CDR3 spells CASSQTTNTEAFF. As DNA, the CDR3 is TGTGCCAGCAGTCAAACCACAAACACTGAAGCTTTCTTT.

The V and J genes are TRBV7-9 and TRBJ2-3; perhaps TRBD1 as D (6 bases). This CDR3 is 15 amino acids long. Germline lookup yields CDR1 SEHNR and CDR2 FQNEAQ (reference sequence). V gave up 2 bases and J gave up 1 base, with 10 bases separating them. The CDR3 protein is CASSLNAGGTDTQYF. The CDR3 DNA is TGTGCCAGCAGCTTAAATGCAGGGGGCACAGATACGCAGTATTTT.

V and J are TRBV7-3 and TRBJ2-3, with TRBD2 identical over 8 bases. The V segment lost 5 bases and the J segment 0 bases; nucleotides outside the gene matches: 4. Looked up from germline, CDR1 is SGHTA and CDR2 is FQGTGA. This CDR3 has 15 residues. CDR3 amino acids: CASSRVAGSTDTQYF. The CDR3 DNA follows: TGTGCCAGCAGCAGGGTAGCGGGGAGCACAGATACGCAGTATTTT.

J is TRBJ2-7 and V is TRBV2, with a possible D match to TRBD2 (7 bases). V lost 5 bases to trimming and J lost 6 bases, with 23 bases between them. The CDR3 length is 16 residues. Germline lookup yields CDR1 SNHLY and CDR2 FYNNEI. The CDR3 spells CASSLSNPLGGGEQYF. The CDR3 DNA follows: TGTGCCAGCAGTCTATCCAACCCACTAGGGGGGGGCGAGCAGTACTTC.

This chain links TRBV7-2 with TRBJ1-6; 8 nucleotides match TRBD1. The CDR3 length is 15 residues. Germline V gene lookup returns CDR1 SGHTA and CDR2 FQGNSA. With 4 bases clipped from V and 14 bases from J, the junction kept 13 bases outside the gene matches. In DNA form, the CDR3 reads TGTGCCAGCAGCTATCAGGCAGGGGGCATTCGGGCCCTCCACTTT. Its protein is CASSYQAGGIRALHF.

The chain joins TRBV2 to TRBJ1-6, with 9 positions matching TRBD1. Trimming removed 8 bases from V and 8 bases from J; junction bases left unmatched: 10. CDR1 and CDR2 (germline): SNHLY, FYNNEI. This CDR3 spans 15 amino acids. The CDR3 reads CASLLAGQGHSPLHF. In DNA, the CDR3 is TGTGCCAGCCTTCTTGCGGGACAGGGTCATTCACCCCTCCACTTT.

This chain joins TRBV2 and TRBJ1-6, with D maybe TRBD1 (5 bases). V lost 5 bases, J lost 10 bases, and 15 bases lay in between. CDR1 is SNHLY, CDR2 FYNNEI, per germline. This CDR3 comprises 14 residues. The CDR3 region is CASSTAGGGSPLHF. The CDR3 nucleotides are TGTGCCAGCAGTACCGCTGGGGGAGGATCACCCCTCCACTTT. Filled out from reference TRBV2 and TRBJ1-6, the complete variable domain reads EPEVTQTPSHQVTQMGQEVILRCVPISNHLYFYWYRQILGQKVEFLVSFYNNEISEKSEIFDDQFSVERPDGSNFTLKIRSTKLEDSAMYFCASSTAGGGSPLHFGNGTRLTVT.

The rearrangement uses TRBV3-1 (or the pseudogene TRBV3-2) and TRBJ1-3, with 7 nucleotides matching TRBD1. Germline assignment: CDR1 LGHDT and CDR2 YNNKEL (reference sequence). V gave up 1 base and J gave up 4 bases; unmatched junction bases: 4. This CDR3 comprises 15 residues. For the CDR3, the DNA is TGTGCCAGCAGCCAAGCAGGGGGTACCGGAAACACCATATATTTT. Amino acids: CASSQAGGTGNTIYF.

The J gene is TRBJ2-5, the V gene TRBV5-1; a weak D match, TRBD1 (5 bases). The CDR3 contains 15 residues. V was shortened by 0 bases and J by 5 bases, with 14 bases between the two germline ends. Germline V CDR1 and CDR2: SGHRS, YFSETQ. CDR3 in DNA: TGCGCCAGCAGCTTGGGTTCAGGGTTGGCGGAGACCCAGTACTTC. It translates to CASSLGSGLAETQYF.

The chain links TRBV5-1 to TRBJ2-7, with D perhaps TRBD2 (6 bases). Germline V gene sequence: CDR1 SGHRS, CDR2 YFSETQ. The CDR3 is 16 residues long. V lost 0 bases to trimming and J lost 0 bases, with 13 bases between them. CDR3 bases: TGCGCCAGCAGCTTGGCCGGTGGGGGGAGCTCCTACGAGCAGTACTTC. It is translated as CASSLAGGGSSYEQYF. The complete variable domain, with remaining parts taken from reference TRBV5-1 and TRBJ2-7, reads KAGVTQTPRYLIKTRGQQVTLSCSPISGHRSVSWYQQTPGQGLQFLFEYFSETQRNKGNFPGRFSGRQFSNSRSEMNVSTLELGDSALYLCASSLAGGGSSYEQYFGPGTRLTVT.

The chain employs TRBV19 and TRBJ2-3, with 7 nucleotides matching TRBD1. The V gene end was trimmed by 5 bases and the J gene end by 6 bases; junction bases not matched to a gene: 5. The CDR3 runs 13 residues. CDR1 and CDR2 (germline): LNHDA, SQIVND (reference sequence). In DNA, the CDR3 is TGTGCCAGTAGTTTCACAGGGGCGGATACGCAGTATTTT. Amino acids: CASSFTGADTQYF.

The J gene is TRBJ2-3, the V gene TRBV5-1; TRBD2 might be the D (5 bases). This CDR3 is built from 15 residues. CDR1 SGHRS and CDR2 YFSETQ come from the germline V gene. The V end lost 0 bases, the J end lost 0 bases, and 8 bases lay between the germline ends. The CDR3 bases are TGCGCCAGCAGCTTGGACGAGGGAAGCACAGATACGCAGTATTTT. Translated: CASSLDEGSTDTQYF. Full variable domain (rest looked up from reference TRBV5-1 and TRBJ2-3): KAGVTQTPRYLIKTRGQQVTLSCSPISGHRSVSWYQQTPGQGLQFLFEYFSETQRNKGNFPGRFSGRQFSNSRSEMNVSTLELGDSALYLCASSLDEGSTDTQYFGPGTRLTVL.

The rearrangement uses TRBV6-5 and TRBJ1-4; maybe TRBD1 (5 bases). The germline V gene encodes CDR1 MNHEY and CDR2 SVGAGI. The CDR3 spans 16 residues. Trimming removed 0 bases at V and 4 bases at J, with 12 bases between. The CDR3 sequence: CASSYSAIRVNEKLFF. The CDR3 DNA reads TGTGCCAGCAGTTACTCGGCTATCAGGGTTAATGAAAAACTGTTTTTT.